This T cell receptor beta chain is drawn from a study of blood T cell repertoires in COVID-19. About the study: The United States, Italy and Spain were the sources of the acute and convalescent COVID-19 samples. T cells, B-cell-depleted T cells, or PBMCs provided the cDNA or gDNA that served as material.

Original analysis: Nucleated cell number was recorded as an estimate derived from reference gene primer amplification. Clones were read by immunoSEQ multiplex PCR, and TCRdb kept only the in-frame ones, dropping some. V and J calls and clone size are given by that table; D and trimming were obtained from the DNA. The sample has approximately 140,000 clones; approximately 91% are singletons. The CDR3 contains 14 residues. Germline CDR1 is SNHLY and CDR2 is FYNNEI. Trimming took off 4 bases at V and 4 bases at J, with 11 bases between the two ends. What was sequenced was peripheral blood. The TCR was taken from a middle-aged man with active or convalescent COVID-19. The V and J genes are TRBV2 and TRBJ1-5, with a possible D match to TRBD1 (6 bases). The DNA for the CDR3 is TGTGCCAGCAGTGTGGACAGCTCGAATCAGCCCCAGCATTTT. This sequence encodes CASSVDSSNQPQHF.